This TCR beta chain originates from a study of OX40 agonist ivuxolimab in advanced cancers. TCRdb keeps only in-frame clones here, not all; method: immunoSEQ multiplex PCR. Of around 71,000 clones listed, approximately 86% are singletons. The CDR3 has 14 residues. Germline CDR1 and CDR2: SGHAT and FQDESV (reference sequence). V lost 7 bases, J lost 3 bases, and 6 bases stayed unmatched. This material consisted of CD4+ or CD8+ T cells sorted from blood, taken in a trial of the OX40 agonist ivuxolimab. The sequence derives from an adult with an advanced solid tumor such as melanoma, head and neck, liver or kidney cancer. The rearrangement joins TRBV11-1 to TRBJ1-2; 9 bases fit TRBD1. CDR3 bases: TGTGCCAGCACCGGACAGGGGAAGGACTATGGCTACACCTTC. Its translation: CASTGQGKDYGYTF.